This TCR beta chain was sequenced in a study of CD8+CD57+ T cells in acquired aplastic anemia. Findings and caveats of the study: Significant differences in CD8+ Simpson's diversity were not observed between patients and controls.

The ends were cut back, 1 base at V and 8 bases at J, with 15 bases in the middle. In germline, CDR1 is SGHAT, CDR2 FQNNGV. CDR3 length: 16 residues. In the case of this clonotype: Its antigen remains unknown.

TCR beta VDJ combinations and CDR3 sequences were profiled from genomic DNA. TCRdb reprocessed the reads via MiXCR and lists one record per CDR3 protein. The sample records 250,000 to 300,000 distinct CDR3 sequences, around three fifths being singletons. Sequencing was done on a sample of sorted CD4+, CD8+, or CD8+CD57+ T cells (not recorded which) from PBMCs. The chain has TRBV11-2 and TRBJ1-6; D gene unclear. The sequence was collected from a human donor with severe aplastic anemia or a healthy control (not recorded which). For the CDR3, the DNA is TGTGCCAGCAGCTTAGGTGAACACCTCGGGGATTCACCCCTCCACTTT. Translated: CASSLGEHLGDSPLHF.